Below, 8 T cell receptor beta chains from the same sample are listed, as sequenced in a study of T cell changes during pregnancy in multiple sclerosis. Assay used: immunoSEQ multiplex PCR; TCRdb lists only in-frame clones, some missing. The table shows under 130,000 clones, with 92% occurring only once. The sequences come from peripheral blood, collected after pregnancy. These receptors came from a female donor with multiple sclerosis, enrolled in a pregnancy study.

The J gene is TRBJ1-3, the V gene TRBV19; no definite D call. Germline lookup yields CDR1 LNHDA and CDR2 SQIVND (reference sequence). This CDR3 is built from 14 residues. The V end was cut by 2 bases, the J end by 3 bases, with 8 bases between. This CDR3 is CASSISGIGNTIYF. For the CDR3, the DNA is TGTGCCAGTAGTATAAGCGGGATTGGAAACACCATATATTTT.

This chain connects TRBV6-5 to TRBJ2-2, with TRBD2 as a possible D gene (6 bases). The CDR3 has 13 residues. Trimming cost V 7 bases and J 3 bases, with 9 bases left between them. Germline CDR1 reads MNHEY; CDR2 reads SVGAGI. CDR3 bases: TGTGCCAGCACCGGGAGCCACACCGGGGAGCTGTTTTTT. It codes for CASTGSHTGELFF.

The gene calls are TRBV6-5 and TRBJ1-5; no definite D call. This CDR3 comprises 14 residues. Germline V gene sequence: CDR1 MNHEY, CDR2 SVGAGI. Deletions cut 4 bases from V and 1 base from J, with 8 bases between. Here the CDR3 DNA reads TGTGCCAGCAGTTCGGGGTGGAGCAATCAGCCCCAGCATTTT. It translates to CASSSGWSNQPQHF.

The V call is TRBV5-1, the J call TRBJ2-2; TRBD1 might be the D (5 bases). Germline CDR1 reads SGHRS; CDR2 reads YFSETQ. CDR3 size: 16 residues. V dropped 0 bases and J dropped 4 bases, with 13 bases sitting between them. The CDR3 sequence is CASSLVAGSITGELFF. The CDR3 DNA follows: TGCGCCAGCAGCTTGGTCGCAGGGTCAATCACCGGGGAGCTGTTTTTT. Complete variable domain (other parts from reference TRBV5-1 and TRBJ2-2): KAGVTQTPRYLIKTRGQQVTLSCSPISGHRSVSWYQQTPGQGLQFLFEYFSETQRNKGNFPGRFSGRQFSNSRSEMNVSTLELGDSALYLCASSLVAGSITGELFFGEGSRLTVL.

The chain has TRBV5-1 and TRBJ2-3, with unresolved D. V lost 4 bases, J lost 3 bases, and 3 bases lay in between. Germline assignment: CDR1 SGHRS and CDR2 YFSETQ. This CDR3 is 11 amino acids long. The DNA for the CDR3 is TGCGCCAGCAGCGTAACAGATACGCAGTATTTT. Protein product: CASSVTDTQYF.

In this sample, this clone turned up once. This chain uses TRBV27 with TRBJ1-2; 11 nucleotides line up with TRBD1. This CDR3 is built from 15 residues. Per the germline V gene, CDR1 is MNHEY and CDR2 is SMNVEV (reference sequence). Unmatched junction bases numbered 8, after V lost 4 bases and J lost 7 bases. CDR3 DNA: TGTGCCAGCAGTTCCGCCGGGACAGGGGGTTTTGGCTACACCTTC. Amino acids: CASSSAGTGGFGYTF.

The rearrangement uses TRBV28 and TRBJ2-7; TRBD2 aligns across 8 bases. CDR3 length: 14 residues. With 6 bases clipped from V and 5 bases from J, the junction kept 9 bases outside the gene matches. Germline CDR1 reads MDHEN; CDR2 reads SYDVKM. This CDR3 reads CASSPSGSVHEQYF. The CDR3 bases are TGTGCCAGCAGCCCAAGCGGGAGTGTCCACGAGCAGTACTTC. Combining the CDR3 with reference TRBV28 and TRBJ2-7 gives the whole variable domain DVKVTQSSRYLVKRTGEKVFLECVQDMDHENMFWYRQDPGLGLRLIYFSYDVKMKEKGDIPEGYSVSREKKERFSLILESASTNQTSMYLCASSPSGSVHEQYFGPGTRLTVT.

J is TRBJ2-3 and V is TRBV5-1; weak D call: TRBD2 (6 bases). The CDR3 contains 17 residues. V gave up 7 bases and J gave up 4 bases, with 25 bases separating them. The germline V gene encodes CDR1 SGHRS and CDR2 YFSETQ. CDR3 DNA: TGCGCCAGCGCGAACCGTAGGGGCGGGAACCTCCCAGATACGCAGTATTTT. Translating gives CASANRRGGNLPDTQYF.